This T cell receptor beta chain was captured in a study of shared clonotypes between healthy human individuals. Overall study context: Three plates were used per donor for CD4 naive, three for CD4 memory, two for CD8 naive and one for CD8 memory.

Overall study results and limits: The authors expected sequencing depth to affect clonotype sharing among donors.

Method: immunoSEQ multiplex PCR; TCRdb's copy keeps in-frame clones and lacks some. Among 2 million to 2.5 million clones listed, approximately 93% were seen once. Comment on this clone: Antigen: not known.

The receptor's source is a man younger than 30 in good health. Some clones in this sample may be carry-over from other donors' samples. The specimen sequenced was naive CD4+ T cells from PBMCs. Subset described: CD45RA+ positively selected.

The CDR3 nucleotides read TGTGCCAGCAGCAAAGAGAGCGGTGCCAGACAAGAGACCCAGTACTTC. Residues: CASSKESGARQETQYF. V and J are TRBV7-3 and TRBJ2-5, with a tentative D call TRBD2 (5 bases). Germline V gene data show CDR1 as SGHTA and CDR2 as FQGTGA. V was clipped by 5 bases and J by 2 bases, with 18 bases between them. The CDR3 loop spans 16 amino acids.